These 2 T cell receptor beta chains came from one sample sequenced in a study of T cells after yellow fever vaccination. TCRdb re-analysed the 5' RACE reads in MiXCR, keeping a single row per CDR3 protein. Of some 240,000 distinct CDR3 sequences in the sample, about 3.5% are singletons; the top ten hold around 19%. The source was PBMCs, collected 15 days after the yellow fever booster vaccination. These receptor sequences come from a man aged 18 to 29 who received the YFV17D yellow fever vaccine.

The chain combines TRBV4-3 with TRBJ1-1; tentatively, D is TRBD1 (6 bases). Germline CDR1 is LGHNA and CDR2 is YSLEER. The CDR3 covers 19 residues. V shed 1 base and J shed 3 bases, with 24 bases lying between them. The chain's CDR3 is CASSQAGGAGRGPYTEAFF. In nucleotides, the CDR3 is TGCGCCAGCAGCCAAGCCGGGGGGGCAGGGAGGGGTCCGTACACTGAAGCTTTCTTT.

This clonotype was counted at least ten times. The chain recombines TRBV7-2 with TRBJ2-3, with D tentatively TRBD2 (6 bases). The CDR3 is made up of 15 amino acids. Trimming took 5 bases from V and 2 from J, leaving 14 bases between them. From germline, CDR1 is SGHTA and CDR2 FQGNSA. The CDR3 nucleotides read TGTGCCAGCAGCCTAAGCGGGCAGACCACAGATACGCAGTATTTT. This encodes CASSLSGQTTDTQYF.